The 26 T cell receptor beta chains below were found in one sample sequenced in a study of blood T cell repertoires in COVID-19. The repertoire was sequenced with immunoSEQ multiplex PCR; TCRdb's copy has only in-frame clones and lacks some. The sample lists 350,000 to 550,000 clones, around nine tenths occurring once. The sequencing sample was made of peripheral blood. The receptors come from a woman in her thirties with acute or convalescent COVID-19.

The chain employs TRBV18 and TRBJ1-4; tentative D call: TRBD1 (6 bases). The CDR3 is 17 amino acids. Looked up from germline, CDR1 is KGHSH and CDR2 is LQKENI. V was pared by 4 bases and J by 8 bases, with 23 bases between. The CDR3, as DNA: TGTGCCAGCTCACTTTTTTCATCGTCAGGGGTTGGAGAAAAACTGTTTTTT. It specifies CASSLFSSSGVGEKLFF.

The chain joins TRBV29-1 to TRBJ2-3; D not resolved. Trimming pared 8 bases from V and 6 bases from J, leaving 12 bases between. The CDR3 extends over 11 amino acids. The germline V gene has CDR1 SQVTM and CDR2 ANQGSEA. The CDR3 sequence is CSIRSSDTQYF. The CDR3 DNA is TGCAGCATTCGAAGCTCCGATACGCAGTATTTT.

The chain joins TRBV28 to TRBJ1-1, with D maybe TRBD1 (5 bases). V was shortened by 5 bases and J by 0 bases, with 16 bases between the two germline ends. The V gene's germline CDR1 is MDHEN and CDR2 SYDVKM. The CDR3 has 16 amino acids. This CDR3 is CASSPDSQIMNTEAFF. CDR3 sequence (DNA): TGTGCCAGCAGTCCAGACAGTCAGATTATGAACACTGAAGCTTTCTTT.

DNA for the CDR3: TGTGCCAGTAGTATTTTCTCGGGGTCCTACGAGCAGTACTTC. The encoded protein is CASSIFSGSYEQYF. V is TRBV19 and J is TRBJ2-7; the D gene is possibly TRBD2 (5 bases). Between the trimmed V and J ends, which lost 3 bases and 1 base, there was a span of 10 bases. The germline V gene encodes CDR1 LNHDA and CDR2 SQIVND (reference sequence). The CDR3 is made up of 14 amino acids.

The chain recombines TRBV14 with TRBJ1-1; TRBD1 matches at 7 bases. Germline V CDR1 and CDR2: SGHDN, FVKESK. The CDR3 spans 16 residues. V lost 4 bases, J lost 1 base, and 9 bases stayed unmatched. CDR3 DNA: TGTGCCAGCAGCCCCATACAGGGGTGGGGGAACACTGAAGCTTTCTTT. It encodes CASSPIQGWGNTEAFF.

The chain joins TRBV2 to TRBJ2-1, with D hard to call. Trimming removed 7 bases at V and 4 bases at J, with 14 bases between. Germline V gene lookup returns CDR1 SNHLY and CDR2 FYNNEI. This CDR3 region has 14 residues. CDR3 loop: CASNIKTGYNEQFF. The CDR3 DNA reads TGTGCCAGCAACATAAAGACTGGATACAATGAGCAGTTCTTC. The complete variable domain, with remaining parts taken from reference TRBV2 and TRBJ2-1, reads EPEVTQTPSHQVTQMGQEVILRCVPISNHLYFYWYRQILGQKVEFLVSFYNNEISEKSEIFDDQFSVERPDGSNFTLKIRSTKLEDSAMYFCASNIKTGYNEQFFGPGTRLTVL.

The chain couples TRBV25-1 to TRBJ2-3, with 12 bases aligning to TRBD2. CDR1 and CDR2 (germline): MGHDK, SYGVNS. V shed 1 base and J 6 bases; nucleotides not matched to a gene: 5. The CDR3 is 16 amino acids. CDR3 residues: CASSELKGLAGDTQYF. The DNA of the CDR3 is TGTGCCAGCAGTGAATTAAAAGGACTAGCGGGGGATACGCAGTATTTT.

The gene calls are TRBV11-2 and TRBJ2-5, with 12 bases fitting TRBD2. The V segment lost 5 bases and the J segment 2 bases; nucleotides outside the gene matches: 3. Germline-derived CDR1 and CDR2 are SGHAT and FQNNGV. The CDR3 sequence is 15 residues long. The DNA of the CDR3 is TGTGCCAGCAGCCCTGGACTAGCGGGGCAAGAGACCCAGTACTTC. It specifies CASSPGLAGQETQYF.

The chain uses TRBV4-1 and TRBJ2-7; 7 bases are shared with TRBD1. The germline gives CDR1 MGHRA, CDR2 YSYEKL. This CDR3 is built from 16 residues. With V trimmed by 0 bases and J by 0 bases, 5 bases remained unmatched. CDR3 in amino acids: CASSQDPGQISYEQYF. CDR3 DNA: TGCGCCAGCAGCCAAGACCCGGGACAGATCTCCTACGAGCAGTACTTC.

The chain links TRBV18 to TRBJ1-1, with a tentative D call TRBD1 (5 bases). CDR3 length: 17 amino acids. The V end was cut by 1 base, the J end by 2 bases, with 17 bases between. Germline CDR1 is KGHSH and CDR2 is LQKENI. The CDR3, as DNA: TGTGCCAGCTCACCACGGGGGGAGGAAGTTAGAAACACTGAAGCTTTCTTT. This codes for CASSPRGEEVRNTEAFF.

V usage is TRBV6-5 and J usage is TRBJ1-1; perhaps TRBD1 as D (6 bases). Deletions cut 5 bases from V and 4 bases from J, with 11 bases between. The germline gives CDR1 MNHEY, CDR2 SVGAGI. The CDR3 has 13 residues. DNA of the CDR3: TGTGCCAGCAGTCTAACAGGGTCCACTGAAGCTTTCTTT. The encoded protein is CASSLTGSTEAFF.

This sequence joins TRBV9 and TRBJ2-3; a possible D gene is TRBD1 (5 bases). This CDR3 comprises 15 residues. Germline V CDR1 and CDR2: SGDLS, YYNGEE. The germline V and J ends were trimmed by 4 bases and 0 bases, with 12 bases remaining between them. CDR3 sequence (DNA): TGTGCCAGCAGCCTTACAGGCTTTAGCACAGATACGCAGTATTTT. Its translation is CASSLTGFSTDTQYF.

The chain employs TRBV28 and TRBJ1-2; D not certain. Per germline, CDR1 MDHEN and CDR2 SYDVKM. This CDR3 has 11 amino acids. Trimming pared 10 bases from V and 2 bases from J, leaving 8 bases between. DNA of the CDR3: TGTGCCACCCTCCAGAACTATGGCTACACCTTC. Protein: CATLQNYGYTF.

The chain joins TRBV28 to TRBJ1-2; D is uncertain. V lost 0 bases and J 3 bases, leaving 8 bases between the germline ends. The germline V gene encodes CDR1 MDHEN and CDR2 SYDVKM. The CDR3 length is 14 residues. Written as DNA, the CDR3 is TGTGCCAGCAGTTTATGGGAGGAGGACTATGGCTACACCTTC. This encodes CASSLWEEDYGYTF.

This chain connects TRBV7-9 to TRBJ2-1; D uncertain. The germline V gene encodes CDR1 SEHNR and CDR2 FQNEAQ (reference sequence). Trimming removed 4 bases at V and 6 bases at J, with 4 bases between. This CDR3 region has 11 residues. The CDR3 DNA follows: TGTGCCAGCAGCTCGGGCAATGAGCAGTTCTTC. Translation: CASSSGNEQFF.

The genes are TRBV2 and TRBJ1-1; TRBD1 might be the D (5 bases). Trimming took off 1 base at V and 2 bases at J, with 11 bases between the two ends. Germline CDR1 SNHLY, CDR2 FYNNEI. CDR3 length: 15 amino acids. For the CDR3, the DNA is TGTGCCAGCAGTGAAGTGGGGCAGGGAAACACTGAAGCTTTCTTT. Its protein product is CASSEVGQGNTEAFF. The full variable domain, its missing parts supplied by reference TRBV2 and TRBJ1-1, is EPEVTQTPSHQVTQMGQEVILRCVPISNHLYFYWYRQILGQKVEFLVSFYNNEISEKSEIFDDQFSVERPDGSNFTLKIRSTKLEDSAMYFCASSEVGQGNTEAFFGQGTRLTVV.

This clone came up once. The chain couples TRBV9 to TRBJ2-3; D might be TRBD1 (6 bases). V was clipped by 3 bases and J by 2 bases, with 10 bases between them. Per the germline V gene, CDR1 is SGDLS and CDR2 is YYNGEE. This CDR3 contains 14 residues. The CDR3 loop reads CASSAGHSTDTQYF. CDR3 DNA: TGTGCCAGCAGCGCGGGACACTCCACAGATACGCAGTATTTT.

The V and J genes are TRBV5-5 and TRBJ2-7; TRBD2 might be the D (6 bases). Looked up from germline, CDR1 is SGHKS and CDR2 is YYEKEE (reference sequence). Trimming stripped 4 bases from V and 0 bases from J, with 11 bases between. There are 14 residues in the CDR3. This CDR3 reads CASSRGGTSYEQYF. The CDR3 DNA is TGTGCCAGCAGCCGGGGAGGAACCTCCTACGAGCAGTACTTC.

This clone was counted once. V gene TRBV3-1 (or the pseudogene TRBV3-2) combines with J gene TRBJ2-7, with 7 nucleotides matching TRBD2. V lost 3 bases to trimming and J lost 6 bases; unmatched junction nucleotides: 5. In germline, CDR1 is LGHDT, CDR2 YNNKEL (reference sequence). The CDR3 is 13 residues long. The CDR3: CASSQGREGEQYF. CDR3 coding DNA: TGTGCCAGCAGCCAGGGCAGGGAGGGCGAGCAGTACTTC.

The chain recombines TRBV28 with TRBJ2-3; 7 bases align to TRBD2. CDR1 is MDHEN and CDR2 is SYDVKM in the germline V gene. The CDR3 covers 17 residues. After removal of 1 base from V and 2 bases from J, the junction contained 9 bases not matched to a gene. The CDR3 coding sequence is TGTGCCAGCAGTTTATATATTGGGACTAAGAACACAGATACGCAGTATTTT. This gives the protein CASSLYIGTKNTDTQYF.

The J gene is TRBJ1-4, the V gene TRBV5-8, with TRBD1 identical over 7 bases. This CDR3 is 14 amino acids long. CDR1 and CDR2 (germline): SGHTS, YDEGEE. V dropped 4 bases and J dropped 8; count of bases not matched to a gene: 8. CDR3 bases: TGTGCCAGCAGCCGACGGAACAGGGGCGAAAAACTGTTTTTT. This sequence encodes CASSRRNRGEKLFF.

V is TRBV5-6 and J is TRBJ2-6; D is possibly TRBD2 (5 bases). V lost 6 bases and J lost 4, with 14 bases in between. Germline V gene data show CDR1 as SGHDT and CDR2 as YYEEEE. This CDR3 has 15 amino acids. Here the CDR3 reads CASIFTGSGANVLTF. CDR3 nucleotide sequence: TGTGCCAGCATTTTTACGGGATCCGGGGCCAACGTCCTGACTTTC.

The chain joins TRBV5-6 to TRBJ1-6; the match to TRBD1 covers 7 bases. V shed 4 bases, J shed 7 bases, and the junction held 5 bases outside the gene matches. The V gene's germline CDR1 is SGHDT and CDR2 YYEEEE. This CDR3 spans 14 amino acids. The CDR3 region is CASSETGENSPLHF. The DNA of the CDR3 is TGTGCCAGCAGCGAAACAGGGGAAAATTCACCCCTCCACTTT.

The V call is TRBV29-1, the J call TRBJ2-2, with 9 bases aligning to TRBD1. The V and J ends lost 7 bases and 6 bases, in that order; junction bases with no gene match: 0. The germline gives CDR1 SQVTM, CDR2 ANQGSEA. The CDR3 has 11 residues. The CDR3 DNA follows: TGCAGCGGACAGGGGGCCGGGGAGCTGTTTTTT. Translation gives CSGQGAGELFF.

V is TRBV3-1 (or the pseudogene TRBV3-2) and J is TRBJ2-7; perhaps TRBD1 as D (5 bases). The CDR3 covers 16 residues. The germline CDR1 and CDR2 sequences are LGHDT and YNNKEL (reference sequence). The ends were cut back, 2 bases at V and 2 bases at J, with 16 bases in the middle. The CDR3 loop reads CASSQSQGVSTYEQYF. Here the CDR3 DNA reads TGTGCCAGCAGCCAAAGCCAAGGGGTCTCAACCTACGAGCAGTACTTC.

V is TRBV29-1 and J is TRBJ2-2; a possible D gene is TRBD1 (6 bases). V shed 6 bases and J shed 0 bases, with 11 bases lying between them. There are 14 residues in the CDR3. The germline CDR1 and CDR2 sequences are SQVTM and ANQGSEA. The CDR3 loop is CSVPRTANTGELFF. The CDR3 bases are TGCAGCGTCCCCAGGACAGCGAACACCGGGGAGCTGTTTTTT.